This T cell receptor (beta chain) is drawn from a study of blood T cell repertoires in COVID-19. Study-wide background: The United States, Italy and Spain provided the acute and convalescent COVID-19 samples. Nucleic acid was either cDNA or gDNA, and it came from T cells, B-cell-depleted T cells, or PBMCs.

Study processing details: Reference gene primer amplification gave nucleated cell count estimates. The method was immunoSEQ multiplex PCR; TCRdb's version includes in-frame clones alone and lacks a portion of them. That table furnishes V, J and clone size, whereas the DNA furnished D and trimming. In the table there are fewer than 300,000 clones, 65% to 90% of which are singletons. CDR1 is LNHDA, CDR2 SQIVND, per germline (reference sequence). Trimming shortened V by 6 bases and J by 5 bases, and 16 bases separated the two germline ends. CDR3 length equals 14 residues. The receptor was derived from a human donor in a cohort sampled during active COVID-19. The material sequenced was peripheral blood. The V call is TRBV19, the J call TRBJ1-2; TRBD1 might be the D (6 bases). This chain's CDR3 is CASSPGGLLYGYTF. The CDR3 DNA is TGTGCCAGTAGCCCCGGGGGGCTGTTATATGGCTACACCTTC.